This TCR beta chain appears in the sequencing data of a study of blood T cell repertoires in COVID-19. Study as a whole: COVID-19 samples from acute and convalescent phases originated in the United States, Italy and Spain. T cells, B-cell-depleted T cells, or PBMCs provided the cDNA or gDNA that served as material.

The authors' processing: Counts of nucleated cells, estimated from reference gene primer amplification, were obtained. Clones were sequenced by immunoSEQ multiplex PCR, and TCRdb holds only the in-frame ones, with some missing. Clone size and the V and J calls come from that table; the DNA yielded D and trimming. The table includes about 440,000 clones, 75% to 90% detected once. The germline V gene has CDR1 MNHEY and CDR2 SMNVEV (reference sequence). Trimming took off 1 base at V and 5 bases at J, with 9 bases between the two ends. The CDR3 consists of 14 residues. Sequencing was done on a sample of peripheral blood. The chain links TRBV27 to TRBJ2-1, with D tentatively TRBD2 (5 bases). This sequence originates from a woman aged 30 to 39 with acute or convalescent COVID-19. CDR3 residues: CASSLWGSDNEQFF. Here the CDR3 DNA reads TGTGCCAGCAGTTTATGGGGTAGCGACAATGAGCAGTTCTTC.